Detailed here is one T cell receptor (beta chain). These data are taken from a study of cytomegalovirus exposure and HLA in healthy donors. 13 Jbeta primers and 60 Vbeta primers were used for the PCR. The data were produced by immunoSEQ multiplex PCR, yet TCRdb's version contains in-frame clones alone and is incomplete. This table has about 300,000 clones, roughly 85% appearing once. Germline CDR1 reads LGHNA; CDR2 reads YSLEER. The junction had 8 bases not matched to a gene; V was cut back by 6 bases and J by 0 bases. There are 17 residues in the CDR3. J is TRBJ2-3 and V is TRBV4-3; TRBD2 agrees at 11 bases. The clonotype originates from a middle-aged man in good health and CMV-seropositive. Sample: PBMCs. CDR3: CASSLTLAGGSTDTQYF. The CDR3 DNA reads as TGCGCCAGCAGTCTTACGCTAGCGGGAGGTAGCACAGATACGCAGTATTTT.